The following is a T cell receptor beta chain sequence with its context. The CDR3 is made up of 15 amino acids. V lost 2 bases to trimming and J lost 3 bases, with 8 bases between them. Germline V gives CDR1 MNHEY, CDR2 SVGAGI. The sample belongs to a study of blood T cell repertoires in COVID-19. TCRdb's table, derived via immunoSEQ multiplex PCR, lists solely in-frame clones and lacks some. The data contain around 70,000 clones, about nine tenths of them singletons. This chain joins TRBV6-5 and TRBJ2-6; D gene uncertain. Sequencing input: peripheral blood. This sequence originates from a human donor in a cohort sampled during active COVID-19. The CDR3 sequence is CASSYSRNGANVLTF. CDR3 bases: TGTGCCAGCAGTTACAGCAGGAATGGGGCCAACGTCCTGACTTTC.